The following is a T cell receptor beta chain sequence with its context. Its target is unknown. The entry originates in a study of post-analysis software for immune sequencing data. Looking at the study overall: Disease trajectories encompassed relapsing-remitting, secondary progressive and progressive-relapsing multiple sclerosis. Findings and caveats of the study: With TRBV5-6, TRBV5-1 and TRBV20-1 included, 4 or 5 TRBV segments were more frequent in patients than in controls. Strong co-clustering by F measure was evident for samples that had been prepared in the same batch. Significantly decreased normalized Chao1 diversity was recorded for multiple sclerosis patients relative to controls.

Unique molecular identifiers tagged the TCR beta cDNA libraries. TCRdb passed the PCR reads through MiXCR, listing each CDR3 protein once. This sample has hundreds of thousands of distinct CDR3 sequences, with roughly 58% found just once. Trimming stripped 0 bases from V and 4 bases from J, with 16 bases between. Germline V CDR1 and CDR2: SGDLS, YYNGEE. This CDR3 spans 16 amino acids. The TCR sequence derives from a girl aged 5-17 years with multiple sclerosis. Sequenced sample: blood. This chain joins TRBV9 and TRBJ2-5; D is unresolved. CDR3 sequence (DNA): TGTGCCAGCAGCGTAGGACCAGCCCCTGCGGTAGAGACCCAGTACTTC. It specifies CASSVGPAPAVETQYF. Based on the CDR3 plus reference TRBV9 and TRBJ2-5, the full variable domain is DSGVTQTPKHLITATGQRVTLRCSPRSGDLSVYWYQQSLDQGLQFLIQYYNGEERAKGNILERFSAQQFPDLHSELNLSSLELGDSALYFCASSVGPAPAVETQYFGPGTRLLVL.